What follows are 10 T cell receptor beta chains derived from one specimen sequenced in a study of shared clonotypes between healthy human individuals. This table comes from immunoSEQ multiplex PCR, and its TCRdb copy is limited to in-frame clones, with some not included. The data show some 2.1 million clones, approximately 92% seen once. Naive CD8 cells lacked CD45RO and underwent positive selection for CCR7, leaving out terminally differentiated effector memory CD45RA+ cells. Material for sequencing was naive CD8+ T cells from PBMCs. The source is a man between 18 and 29 years old in good health. Some clones in this sample may be carry-over from other donors' samples.

This clone has just one count. The V and J genes are TRBV7-3 and TRBJ1-2, with 9 bases fitting TRBD1. V shed 4 bases, J shed 7 bases, and the junction held 4 bases outside the gene matches. Germline V gene data show CDR1 as SGHTA and CDR2 as FQGTGA. The CDR3 runs 13 residues. CDR3 sequence reads: CASSSDRGVGYTF. DNA of the CDR3: TGTGCCAGCAGCTCTGACAGGGGGGTTGGCTACACCTTC.

As regards this clone: Other DNA sequences in the same sample also yield this CDR3. The chain couples TRBV30 to TRBJ2-5; D unresolved. This CDR3 region has 11 residues. Trimming cost V 0 bases and J 4 bases, with 3 bases left between them. Looked up from germline, CDR1 is GTSNPN and CDR2 is SVGIG (reference sequence). The CDR3 spells CAWSVLETQYF. CDR3 nucleotide sequence: TGTGCCTGGAGTGTTTTAGAGACCCAGTACTTC.

CDR3 sequence (DNA): TGTGCCAGCAGCGTCATGGGGGCGGGAGGGTTGAATGAGCAGTTCTTC. Its protein is CASSVMGAGGLNEQFF. The V and J genes are TRBV9 and TRBJ2-1, with TRBD2 matching over 9 bases. The CDR3 is made up of 16 amino acids. The V segment lost 2 bases and the J segment 7 bases; nucleotides outside the gene matches: 10. The germline gives CDR1 SGDLS, CDR2 YYNGEE.

The CDR3 bases are TGTGCCAGCAGTTATCAGCGGGAGAAAACAGATACGCAGTATTTT. It is translated as CASSYQREKTDTQYF. V and J are TRBV28 and TRBJ2-3, with 8 bases that match TRBD2. Germline V gene sequence: CDR1 MDHEN, CDR2 SYDVKM. Trimming removed 4 bases from V and 3 bases from J; junction bases left unmatched: 6. There are 15 residues in the CDR3.

The chain couples TRBV29-1 to TRBJ1-2; D is ambiguous. The CDR3 totals 12 residues. V lost 6 bases and J 5 bases, leaving 13 bases between the germline ends. Germline V gene lookup returns CDR1 SQVTM and CDR2 ANQGSEA. The CDR3 loop reads CSVDDPFYGYTF. In DNA, the CDR3 is TGCAGCGTAGACGACCCCTTTTATGGCTACACCTTC.

The chain uses TRBV28 and TRBJ2-5; 7 bases are a match to TRBD1. With V trimmed by 6 bases and J by 1 base, 11 bases remained unmatched. This CDR3 has 16 amino acids. CDR1 MDHEN and CDR2 SYDVKM come from the germline V gene. The CDR3: CASRSVEGTAQETQYF. CDR3 DNA: TGTGCCAGCAGGTCCGTTGAAGGGACAGCCCAAGAGACCCAGTACTTC.

The chain is built from TRBV11-2 and TRBJ2-7, with 8 positions matching TRBD2. The length of the CDR3 is 16 residues. Looked up from germline, CDR1 is SGHAT and CDR2 is FQNNGV. Unmatched junction bases numbered 16, after V lost 5 bases and J lost 7 bases. DNA of the CDR3: TGTGCCAGCAGCCACCATAGCGGGAAAGCTGCGGGAGAGCAGTACTTC. This translates into CASSHHSGKAAGEQYF.

The genes are TRBV5-4 and TRBJ1-4; 9 positions match TRBD1. The V gene end was trimmed by 4 bases and the J gene end by 8 bases; junction bases not matched to a gene: 12. Germline assignment: CDR1 SGHNT and CDR2 YYREEE (reference sequence). This CDR3 is 16 amino acids long. The CDR3 spells CASSPGQGIVPEKLFF. CDR3 nucleotide sequence: TGTGCCAGCAGCCCGGGACAGGGAATAGTTCCAGAAAAACTGTTTTTT.

This chain uses TRBV5-6 with TRBJ2-7; possibly TRBD1 for D (5 bases). The ends were cut back, 2 bases at V and 0 bases at J, with 12 bases in the middle. The CDR3 loop spans 15 amino acids. Germline-derived CDR1 and CDR2 are SGHDT and YYEEEE. CDR3 coding DNA: TGTGCCAGCAGCTTCTCGACAGCCTTCTCCTACGAGCAGTACTTC. It codes for CASSFSTAFSYEQYF.

The chain is built from TRBV6-6 and TRBJ2-3; 12 bases match TRBD2. Germline V gene lookup returns CDR1 MNHNY and CDR2 SVGAGI (reference sequence). The trim removed 2 bases at V and 6 bases at J, leaving 3 bases unmatched. This CDR3 has 15 amino acids. CDR3 sequence reads: CASSYASGRVDTQYF. The DNA of the CDR3 is TGTGCCAGCAGTTACGCTAGCGGGAGGGTCGATACGCAGTATTTT.